A selection of T cell receptor beta chains follows, all from one sample in a study of STAT5B mutations in CD4+ large granular lymphocyte leukemia. The data were produced by immunoSEQ multiplex PCR, yet TCRdb's version contains in-frame clones alone and is incomplete. The sample contains 30,000 to 40,000 clones, 88% of which appear only once. Source material: CD4+ T cells from blood buffy coats. These receptors were taken from a human donor in good health. Each CDR3 is given with its conserved first and last residue. D genes are given only for firm matches. The size of a clone is reported for some rows only, either as once, few or many, or as a class for expanded clones.

size	D	J	V	CDR3	DNA
NA	NA	TRBJ1-2	TRBV18	CASSRSLGYGYTF	TGTGCCAGCTCACGTAGTCTCGGGTATGGCTACACCTTC
NA	TRBD1	TRBJ1-4	TRBV5-1	CASSFGTVDEKLFF	TGCGCCAGCAGCTTCGGGACAGTAGATGAAAAACTGTTTTTT
few	NA	TRBJ2-7	TRBV4-3	CASSRDRDPAYEQYF	TGCGCCAGCAGCCGGGACCGGGACCCAGCCTACGAGCAGTACTTC
NA	NA	TRBJ1-2	TRBV6-5	CASSPEGGGYTF	TGTGCCAGCAGCCCCGAGGGTGGTGGCTACACCTTC
NA	TRBD1	TRBJ2-7	TRBV6-5	CASSYLGQSYEQYF	TGTGCCAGCAGTTACCTGGGACAGTCCTACGAGCAGTACTTC
once	NA	TRBJ2-2	TRBV18	CASSPFLGELFF	TGTGCCAGCTCACCCTTCCTCGGGGAGCTGTTTTTT
NA	TRBD1	TRBJ1-2	TRBV7-2	CASSPGQGGYGYTF	TGTGCCAGCAGCCCGGGACAGGGGGGCTATGGCTACACCTTC
NA	NA	TRBJ2-1	TRBV6-6	CASSPHGGPYNEQFF	TGTGCCAGCAGCCCGCACGGGGGGCCCTACAATGAGCAGTTCTTC
NA	NA	TRBJ1-1	TRBV19	CASTGAWDTEAFF	TGTGCCAGTACAGGGGCATGGGACACTGAAGCTTTCTTT
NA	NA	TRBJ1-2	TRBV18	CASSPLVNNGNYGYTF	TGTGCCAGCTCACCACTTGTCAACAATGGTAACTATGGCTACACCTTC
NA	NA	TRBJ2-2	TRBV15	CAPRTKDSNLGELFF	TGTGCCCCTAGAACTAAAGACAGTAATCTCGGGGAGCTGTTTTTT
NA	NA	TRBJ2-7	TRBV11-2	CASSSNLRATNEQYF	TGTGCCAGCAGCTCCAACCTCCGGGCCACTAACGAGCAGTACTTC
NA	NA	TRBJ2-3	TRBV4-1	CASSQATGYIDTQYF	TGCGCCAGCAGCCAAGCGACGGGATACATAGATACGCAGTATTTT
NA	NA	TRBJ2-7	TRBV11-3	CASSLDIDSEQYF	TGTGCCAGCAGCTTAGATATAGACAGCGAGCAGTACTTC
NA	NA	TRBJ1-2	TRBV7-9	CASSLPQRRAVYGYTF	TGTGCCAGCAGCTTACCTCAAAGGAGGGCTGTCTATGGCTACACCTTC
NA	NA	TRBJ2-3	TRBV11-3	CASEGRGTDTQYF	TGTGCCAGCGAGGGCAGGGGTACAGATACGCAGTATTTT
NA	NA	TRBJ1-2	TRBV4-2	CASSQDGGYYGYTF	TGTGCCAGCAGCCAAGATGGGGGATACTATGGCTACACCTTC